This T cell receptor beta chain was obtained from a study of OX40 agonist ivuxolimab in advanced cancers. This CDR3 spans 15 amino acids. Trimming took off 0 bases at V and 7 bases at J, with 13 bases between the two ends. CDR1 is LGHNA and CDR2 is YSLEER in the germline V gene. This table comes from immunoSEQ multiplex PCR, and its TCRdb copy is limited to in-frame clones, with some not included. The sample holds about 69,000 clones; 90% to 95% are singletons and the top ten take more than 14%. This receptor was identified in an adult with an advanced solid tumor such as melanoma, head and neck, liver or kidney cancer. The sequenced sample was CD4+ or CD8+ T cells sorted from blood, obtained in a trial of the OX40 agonist ivuxolimab. The V and J genes are TRBV4-3 and TRBJ2-1, with D possibly being TRBD2 (6 bases). The CDR3: CASSQDWRDTNEQFF. CDR3 sequence (DNA): TGCGCCAGCAGCCAAGATTGGAGGGATACGAATGAGCAGTTCTTC.